The next 31 T cell receptor beta chains were all read from a single sample in a study of T cell responses to AZD1222 COVID-19 vaccine (dated by TCRdb to the early 2020s). This specimen's time point label, per the study, means: baseline before first vaccination. Per the publication, the treatment or condition label means: meningococcal conjugate vaccine given as trial control. The library was built by means of the immunoSEQ multiplex PCR assay. This is the immuneACCESS table as TCRdb keeps it, with only in-frame sequences that have V and J called. A part of the clones is gone; compared with another copy, unresolved V genes explain less than half, and the rest is unexplained. For this sample there are roughly 53,000 clones; more than 80% appear just once. Of the sample, roughly 19% is held by the ten largest clones. The sequencing used peripheral blood, collected on day 0 of MenACWY control vaccination. All receptors derive from an adult in good health.

The rearrangement uses TRBV7-2 and TRBJ1-1; 7 bases are shared with TRBD1. The V gene end was trimmed by 3 bases and the J gene end by 5 bases; junction bases not matched to a gene: 6. CDR3 length: 14 amino acids. Germline CDR1 and CDR2: SGHTA and FQGNSA. CDR3 nucleotides: TGTGCCAGCAGCTTGCGACAGGGTAGTACTGAAGCTTTCTTT. It codes for CASSLRQGSTEAFF.

DNA for the CDR3: TGTGCCAGCAGCCAAGATACAGGGGGCAGGTCACCCCTCCACTTT. Translated, it gives CASSQDTGGRSPLHF. This sequence joins TRBV3-1 (or the pseudogene TRBV3-2) and TRBJ1-6, with TRBD1 matching 9 bases. Germline CDR1 is LGHDT and CDR2 is YNNKEL (reference sequence). V was pared by 0 bases and J by 10 bases, with 4 bases of the junction left unmatched. CDR3 length: 15 residues.

This clone was seen once. This chain connects TRBV29-1 to TRBJ2-7; 7 nucleotides align to TRBD2. Germline V lookup: CDR1 SQVTM, CDR2 ANQGSEA. V shed 3 bases and J 5 bases; nucleotides not matched to a gene: 4. CDR3 size: 12 residues. The CDR3: CSVDGGSDEQYF. The CDR3 nucleotides are TGCAGCGTTGATGGCGGGAGTGACGAGCAGTACTTC.

This clone has only a few counts. The gene calls are TRBV27 and TRBJ1-5; tentatively, D is TRBD1 (5 bases). The CDR3 has 16 amino acids. Trimming pared 1 base from V and 3 bases from J, leaving 13 bases between. Germline values: CDR1 MNHEY, CDR2 SMNVEV (reference sequence). The CDR3 sequence: CASSLLGRDANQPQHF. Here the CDR3 DNA reads TGTGCCAGCAGTTTATTAGGCAGGGATGCCAATCAGCCCCAGCATTTT.

This chain connects TRBV19 to TRBJ1-1; no definite D call. CDR3 size: 15 residues. Looked up from germline, CDR1 is LNHDA and CDR2 is SQIVND (reference sequence). Trimming took off 0 bases at V and 1 base at J, with 9 bases between the two ends. CDR3 in DNA: TGTGCCAGTAGTATAGACCCATGGGGGAACACTGAAGCTTTCTTT. Encoded protein: CASSIDPWGNTEAFF. Combining the CDR3 with reference TRBV19 and TRBJ1-1 gives the whole variable domain DGGITQSPKYLFRKEGQNVTLSCEQNLNHDAMYWYRQDPGQGLRLIYYSQIVNDFQKGDIAEGYSVSREKKESFPLTVTSAQKNPTAFYLCASSIDPWGNTEAFFGQGTRLTVV.

The V and J genes are TRBV19 and TRBJ2-1, with D perhaps matching TRBD2 (6 bases). The CDR3 extends over 16 amino acids. Trimming cost V 4 bases and J 9 bases, with 22 bases left between them. Per the germline V gene, CDR1 is LNHDA and CDR2 is SQIVND (reference sequence). The CDR3 region is CASSTAGRDAAIEQFF. The CDR3 DNA reads TGTGCCAGTAGTACCGCCGGGCGGGACGCGGCCATTGAGCAGTTCTTC. The full variable domain, rest sourced from reference TRBV19 and TRBJ2-1, is DGGITQSPKYLFRKEGQNVTLSCEQNLNHDAMYWYRQDPGQGLRLIYYSQIVNDFQKGDIAEGYSVSREKKESFPLTVTSAQKNPTAFYLCASSTAGRDAAIEQFFGPGTRLTVL.

This clone appeared a few times. The V and J genes are TRBV7-2 and TRBJ1-1; no clear D gene. Trimming shortened V by 1 base and J by 5 bases, and 11 bases separated the two germline ends. The V gene's germline CDR1 is SGHTA and CDR2 FQGNSA. This CDR3 is built from 14 residues. The CDR3 DNA sequence: TGTGCCAGCAGCTTAGTGGGGTCTCGGACTGAAGCTTTCTTT. Encoded protein: CASSLVGSRTEAFF.

This clone has just a few counts. V and J are TRBV6-1 and TRBJ2-3; 9 bases match TRBD1. J was trimmed by 3 bases and V by 4 bases; bases with no gene match: 11. From germline, CDR1 is MNHNS and CDR2 SASEGT. This CDR3 region has 17 residues. In DNA form, the CDR3 reads TGTGCCAGCAGTGCGACCGGGACAGGGATGTTAACAGATACGCAGTATTTT. Amino acids: CASSATGTGMLTDTQYF.

This clone was observed a single time. This chain uses TRBV5-4 with TRBJ2-1; a weak D match, TRBD1 (6 bases). The CDR3 runs 14 residues. Germline CDR1 is SGHNT and CDR2 is YYREEE (reference sequence). Trimming took off 6 bases at V and 3 bases at J, with 13 bases between the two ends. In nucleotides, the CDR3 is TGTGCCAGCATCCCGGACAGTAACTACAATGAGCAGTTCTTC. Its translation is CASIPDSNYNEQFF.

The chain links TRBV7-2 to TRBJ2-7; tentatively, D is TRBD2 (5 bases). V lost 3 bases, J lost 3 bases, and 12 bases lay in between. This CDR3 is 14 amino acids long. CDR1 and CDR2 from the germline V gene are SGHTA and FQGNSA. As DNA, the CDR3 is TGTGCCAGCAGCTTTGCGATCGCGGGCTACGAGCAGTACTTC. Protein product: CASSFAIAGYEQYF.

The genes are TRBV24-1 and TRBJ2-2, with a possible D match to TRBD1 (6 bases). CDR3 length equals 15 residues. Per germline, CDR1 KGHDR and CDR2 SFDVKD. Trimming shortened V by 10 bases and J by 7 bases, and 21 bases separated the two germline ends. In DNA form, the CDR3 reads TGTGCCACTAGCCGAAAGGGACAAATAAGCGGGGAGCTGTTTTTT. Residues: CATSRKGQISGELFF.

The gene calls are TRBV28 and TRBJ2-7, with TRBD2 identical over 7 bases. CDR3 size: 17 residues. Germline CDR1 is MDHEN and CDR2 is SYDVKM. The ends lost 3 bases at V and 0 bases at J; junction bases unmatched: 11. The CDR3 here is CASSFPLGGTSSYEQYF. In nucleotides, the CDR3 is TGTGCCAGCAGTTTCCCCCTGGGGGGGACGAGCTCCTACGAGCAGTACTTC.

This chain connects TRBV5-1 to TRBJ2-1; 9 bases align to TRBD1. CDR1 is SGHRS and CDR2 is YFSETQ in the germline V gene. Trimming took 3 bases from V and 6 from J; bases not matched to a gene: 4. The CDR3 consists of 14 residues. The CDR3 loop is CASSYQGQGNEQFF. CDR3 DNA: TGCGCCAGCAGCTACCAGGGACAGGGCAATGAGCAGTTCTTC.

CDR3 protein: CASGQEAYEQYF. For the CDR3, the DNA is TGTGCCAGCGGACAGGAGGCCTACGAGCAGTACTTC. The genes are TRBV7-9 and TRBJ2-7, with TRBD1 identical over 7 bases. The V gene end was trimmed by 8 bases and the J gene end by 2 bases; junction bases not matched to a gene: 3. CDR1 is SEHNR, CDR2 FQNEAQ, per germline (reference sequence). There are 12 residues in the CDR3.

This clone was observed a handful of times. Distinct nucleotide sequences in the sample also encode this CDR3. The genes are TRBV28 and TRBJ2-7; D is uncertain. The germline gives CDR1 MDHEN, CDR2 SYDVKM. Trimming took 6 bases from V and 1 from J, leaving 7 bases between them. The CDR3 covers 12 residues. Here the CDR3 DNA reads TGTGCCAGCAGGAAAGGGTCCTACGAGCAGTACTTC. Protein: CASRKGSYEQYF. Variable domain in full (rest from reference TRBV28 and TRBJ2-7): DVKVTQSSRYLVKRTGEKVFLECVQDMDHENMFWYRQDPGLGLRLIYFSYDVKMKEKGDIPEGYSVSREKKERFSLILESASTNQTSMYLCASRKGSYEQYFGPGTRLTVT.

The chain uses TRBV18 and TRBJ2-1; 11 positions agree with TRBD2. The V gene end was trimmed by 2 bases and the J gene end by 3 bases; junction bases not matched to a gene: 9. There are 18 residues in the CDR3. Germline-derived CDR1 and CDR2 are KGHSH and LQKENI. In DNA, the CDR3 is TGTGCCAGCTCACCAAACAAGGGACTAGCGGAGAACTACAATGAGCAGTTCTTC. Its translation: CASSPNKGLAENYNEQFF.

This clone was recorded a few times. The chain joins TRBV28 to TRBJ1-1; D ambiguous. The V end lost 3 bases, the J end lost 0 bases, and 20 bases lay between the germline ends. Germline lookup yields CDR1 MDHEN and CDR2 SYDVKM. This CDR3 contains 18 residues. The CDR3 protein is CASSFHPAGFYVNTEAFF. DNA of the CDR3: TGTGCCAGCAGTTTCCACCCCGCAGGATTTTACGTGAACACTGAAGCTTTCTTT.

V gene TRBV18 combines with J gene TRBJ1-5; TRBD1 might be the D (6 bases). Germline V CDR1 and CDR2: KGHSH, LQKENI. The CDR3 contains 14 residues. V lost 3 bases, J lost 5 bases, and 11 bases lay in between. The CDR3 coding sequence is TGTGCCAGCTCACCTCGAGAGGGGGATCAGCCCCAGCATTTT. It translates to CASSPREGDQPQHF.

The V and J genes are TRBV18 and TRBJ1-1; TRBD1 is a possible D gene (5 bases). V was cut by 6 bases and J by 1 base, with 18 bases left in between. Germline V gene sequence: CDR1 KGHSH, CDR2 LQKENI. The CDR3 is 16 residues long. CDR3 sequence (DNA): TGTGCCAGCTCCCTCCATCTATGGGGGACGAACACTGAAGCTTTCTTT. Translating it yields CASSLHLWGTNTEAFF. Based on the CDR3 plus reference TRBV18 and TRBJ1-1, the full variable domain is NAGVMQNPRHLVRRRGQEARLRCSPMKGHSHVYWYRQLPEEGLKFMVYLQKENIIDESGMPKERFSAEFPKEGPSILRIQQVVRGDSAAYFCASSLHLWGTNTEAFFGQGTRLTVV.

The chain combines TRBV19 with TRBJ1-3; possibly TRBD1 for D (6 bases). The V and J ends lost 3 bases and 0 bases respectively, with 12 bases between them. Germline V lookup: CDR1 LNHDA, CDR2 SQIVND (reference sequence). The CDR3 length is 16 residues. In DNA form, the CDR3 reads TGTGCCAGTAGTATCGGCGGGACACCCTCTGGAAACACCATATATTTT. Amino acid sequence: CASSIGGTPSGNTIYF.

This clone has more than one count but fewer than ten. This chain joins TRBV7-9 and TRBJ1-2; 8 bases map to TRBD1. The germline CDR1 and CDR2 sequences are SEHNR and FQNEAQ (reference sequence). The CDR3 is made up of 16 amino acids. V lost 1 base and J lost 4; bases outside the gene matches: 8. As DNA, the CDR3 is TGTGCCAGCAGCTTAGACAACAGGGGGAAGGGCTATGGCTACACCTTC. This encodes CASSLDNRGKGYGYTF.

V gene TRBV5-6 combines with J gene TRBJ2-7, with 8 bases matching TRBD2. The CDR3 covers 15 residues. The junction had 5 bases not matched to a gene; V was cut back by 1 base and J by 2 bases. Germline V CDR1 and CDR2: SGHDT, YYEEEE. CDR3 protein: CASSLPAGAAYEQYF. The CDR3 DNA is TGTGCCAGCAGCTTGCCAGCGGGAGCCGCCTACGAGCAGTACTTC.

V is TRBV5-1 and J is TRBJ2-2, with D hard to call. Germline V gene sequence: CDR1 SGHRS, CDR2 YFSETQ. This CDR3 comprises 15 residues. Trimming left V 4 bases short and J 6 bases short, with 16 bases between. The chain's CDR3 is CASSPRSSLSGELFF. CDR3 DNA: TGCGCCAGCAGCCCGCGTTCAAGTTTGTCCGGGGAGCTGTTTTTT. Based on the CDR3 plus reference TRBV5-1 and TRBJ2-2, the full variable domain is KAGVTQTPRYLIKTRGQQVTLSCSPISGHRSVSWYQQTPGQGLQFLFEYFSETQRNKGNFPGRFSGRQFSNSRSEMNVSTLELGDSALYLCASSPRSSLSGELFFGEGSRLTVL.

The rearrangement links TRBV19 to TRBJ1-5, with D perhaps matching TRBD1 (5 bases). The CDR3 covers 14 residues. CDR1 is LNHDA and CDR2 is SQIVND in the germline V gene (reference sequence). With 3 bases removed from V and 6 bases from J, the gap between germline ends came to 12 bases. CDR3 protein: CASSILRDGQPQHF. DNA for the CDR3: TGTGCCAGTAGTATTTTGAGGGACGGTCAGCCCCAGCATTTT.

V gene TRBV28 combines with J gene TRBJ1-5; TRBD1 agrees at 11 bases. CDR3 size: 16 residues. Germline V gene lookup returns CDR1 MDHEN and CDR2 SYDVKM. With V trimmed by 5 bases and J by 3 bases, 6 bases remained unmatched. The CDR3 sequence is CASSQGQGVNNQPQHF. The CDR3, as DNA: TGTGCCAGCAGTCAGGGACAGGGGGTCAACAATCAGCCCCAGCATTTT.

The chain has TRBV28 and TRBJ1-2, with no clear D. The CDR3 length is 12 residues. V dropped 4 bases and J dropped 2 bases, with 5 bases sitting between them. Germline V gives CDR1 MDHEN, CDR2 SYDVKM. The CDR3 spells CASSSRNYGYTF. DNA of the CDR3: TGTGCCAGCAGTTCCAGGAACTATGGCTACACCTTC.

The rearrangement uses TRBV28 and TRBJ1-1; a weak D match, TRBD1 (5 bases). Trimming shortened V by 6 bases and J by 1 base, and 15 bases separated the two germline ends. The CDR3 runs to 15 residues. Looked up from germline, CDR1 is MDHEN and CDR2 is SYDVKM. CDR3 coding DNA: TGTGCCAGCAGACTTGGGACGGGGAAGAACACTGAAGCTTTCTTT. This encodes CASRLGTGKNTEAFF.

This chain joins TRBV4-3 and TRBJ2-7; D not certain. V dropped 0 bases and J dropped 0 bases, with 9 bases sitting between them. The germline CDR1 and CDR2 sequences are LGHNA and YSLEER. This CDR3 comprises 15 residues. CDR3 residues: CASSQERGVSYEQYF. The CDR3 region has the DNA TGCGCCAGCAGCCAAGAAAGAGGTGTCTCCTACGAGCAGTACTTC.

The chain couples TRBV27 to TRBJ2-7; 10 positions match TRBD2. The CDR3 has 15 residues. The germline V gene encodes CDR1 MNHEY and CDR2 SMNVEV (reference sequence). Trimming at V came to 4 bases and at J to 4 bases, leaving 7 bases not matched to a gene. In DNA, the CDR3 is TGTGCCAGCAGTTCCTTAGCGGGAGGACCATACGAGCAGTACTTC. Protein sequence: CASSSLAGGPYEQYF.

V usage is TRBV28 and J usage is TRBJ1-4, with D possibly being TRBD1 (5 bases). The V end lost 0 bases, the J end lost 8 bases, and 13 bases lay between the germline ends. CDR1 is MDHEN, CDR2 SYDVKM, per germline. The CDR3 is 15 residues long. The CDR3 region has the DNA TGTGCCAGCAGTTTATGGGGGACCCAGCGGGAAAAACTGTTTTTT. It encodes CASSLWGTQREKLFF.

This chain links TRBV5-1 with TRBJ1-1, with a weak D call TRBD1 (5 bases). V lost 4 bases and J 0 bases, leaving 10 bases between the germline ends. There are 14 residues in the CDR3. Germline CDR1 reads SGHRS; CDR2 reads YFSETQ. CDR3 DNA: TGCGCCAGCAGCCCAGGGACGTTGAACACTGAAGCTTTCTTT. Translated: CASSPGTLNTEAFF.